The rows below give T cell receptor beta chains drawn from one sample of a study of shared clonotypes between healthy human individuals. The table came from immunoSEQ multiplex PCR; TCRdb's copy has only in-frame clones and leaves some out. In the table there are 600,000 to 800,000 clones, roughly 72% of which are singletons. What was sequenced was memory CD4+ T cells sorted from blood. These receptor sequences come from a woman aged 30 to 39 in good health. The CDR3 runs from the conserved cysteine through the conserved F or W. D genes are given only for firm matches. Not every row has a clone size; where given, it reads once, few, many or a size class.

length	V	J	D	size	CDR3	DNA
13	TRBV2	TRBJ2-7	TRBD1	NA	CASRDRVTYEQYF	TGTGCCAGCCGGGACAGAGTTACCTACGAGCAGTACTTC
15	TRBV19	TRBJ1-2	NA	NA	CASSIGGLLGYGYTF	TGTGCCAGTAGTATCGGCGGGTTATTGGGCTATGGCTACACCTTC
15	TRBV28	TRBJ1-3	TRBD1	NA	CASSSGQGTGNTIYF	TGTGCCAGCAGCTCGGGACAGGGAACTGGAAACACCATATATTTT
15	TRBV6-4	TRBJ2-2	TRBD1	few	CASRTGTGNTGELFF	TGTGCCAGCAGAACCGGGACAGGGAACACCGGGGAGCTGTTTTTT
22	TRBV4-2	TRBJ2-5	TRBD2	NA	CASSQDTTRGLAGVVAQETQYF	TGTGCCAGCAGCCAAGATACGACTCGAGGACTAGCGGGAGTCGTGGCCCAAGAGACCCAGTACTTC
15	TRBV4-1	TRBJ2-3	NA	NA	CASSSGAGAPDTQYF	TGCGCCAGCAGCTCGGGGGCGGGGGCCCCAGATACGCAGTATTTT
17	TRBV4-1	TRBJ2-1	NA	NA	CASSQVIRDHIQNEQFF	TGCGCCAGCAGCCAAGTGATCCGGGATCATATACAGAATGAGCAGTTCTTC
15	TRBV6-5	TRBJ2-2	TRBD2	NA	CASSYTSGNTGELFF	TGTGCCAGCAGTTACACTAGCGGGAACACCGGGGAGCTGTTTTTT
16	TRBV4-1	TRBJ1-4	NA	once	CASSQAVSATNEKLFF	TGCGCCAGCAGCCAAGCGGTCTCTGCAACTAATGAAAAACTGTTTTTT
17	TRBV14	TRBJ2-2	TRBD1	NA	CASSTQQGAPNTGELFF	TGTGCCAGCAGCACCCAACAGGGGGCGCCCAACACCGGGGAGCTGTTTTTT
14	TRBV7-2	TRBJ1-3	NA	once	CASSQRRGGNTIYF	TGTGCCAGCAGCCAAAGGAGGGGGGGAAACACCATATATTTT
15	TRBV5-1	TRBJ1-1	NA	NA	CASRYDWVGITEAFF	TGCGCCAGCAGATACGATTGGGTCGGGATCACTGAAGCTTTCTTT
17	TRBV30	TRBJ1-5	TRBD1	NA	CAWSGVRGQTANQPQHF	TGTGCCTGGAGTGGGGTAAGGGGACAGACAGCAAATCAGCCCCAGCATTTT
13	TRBV6-5	TRBJ2-7	NA	once	CASSPSATYEQYF	TGTGCCAGCAGTCCCTCGGCCACCTACGAGCAGTACTTC
15	TRBV5-1	TRBJ2-1	NA	NA	CASSLVPGSYNEQFF	TGCGCCAGCAGCTTGGTTCCGGGATCCTACAATGAGCAGTTCTTC
16	TRBV27	TRBJ2-7	TRBD2	many	CASSLKRTSEGDEQYF	TGTGCCAGCAGTTTAAAACGGACTAGCGAGGGAGACGAGCAGTACTTC
14	TRBV7-9	TRBJ2-5	TRBD2	few	CASSPGLAAETQYF	TGTGCCAGCAGTCCCGGACTAGCGGCAGAGACCCAGTACTTC
16	TRBV6-6	TRBJ2-1	TRBD2	NA	CASSSRTSGSVNEQFF	TGTGCCAGCAGTTCGCGGACTAGCGGGAGCGTGAATGAGCAGTTCTTC
13	TRBV2	TRBJ2-5	NA	NA	CASSVGYQETQYF	TGTGCCAGCAGTGTGGGATACCAAGAGACCCAGTACTTC
15	TRBV5-1	TRBJ1-1	NA	NA	CASSWRTGSTAEAFF	TGCGCCAGCAGCTGGCGAACAGGGTCGACGGCTGAAGCTTTCTTT
14	TRBV5-4	TRBJ2-6	NA	NA	CASTDKRGANVLTF	TGTGCCAGCACCGATAAAAGGGGGGCCAACGTCCTGACTTTC
13	TRBV18	TRBJ1-5	NA	NA	CASSPVADQPQHF	TGTGCCAGCTCACCTGTTGCCGATCAGCCCCAGCATTTT
14	TRBV7-9	TRBJ2-2	NA	NA	CAIPSSANTGELFF	TGTGCCATCCCTTCTAGCGCGAACACCGGGGAGCTGTTTTTT
13	TRBV9	TRBJ1-1	NA	NA	CASSVLEYTEAFF	TGTGCCAGCAGCGTACTCGAGTACACTGAAGCTTTCTTT
13	TRBV7-2	TRBJ1-1	TRBD1	many	CASSSRQGTEAFF	TGTGCCAGCAGCTCCCGACAGGGCACTGAAGCTTTCTTT
11	TRBV6-5	TRBJ1-5	NA	NA	CASRADQPQHF	TGTGCCAGCAGAGCAGATCAGCCCCAGCATTTT
15	TRBV18	TRBJ1-4	TRBD1	NA	CASSPQTGNNEKLFF	TGTGCCAGCTCACCACAGACAGGGAATAATGAAAAACTGTTTTTT
21	TRBV5-1	TRBJ2-7	TRBD2	NA	CASSLGTGALTSGRTSYEQYF	TGCGCCAGCAGCTTGGGGACAGGGGCACTAACTAGCGGGAGAACCTCCTACGAGCAGTACTTC
15	TRBV10-3	TRBJ1-2	NA	NA	CAISPLPQFPYGYTF	TGTGCCATCTCGCCCTTACCACAGTTCCCCTATGGCTACACCTTC
17	TRBV5-1	TRBJ2-1	NA	NA	CASSLAPWRGTYNEQFF	TGCGCCAGCAGCTTGGCCCCCTGGCGGGGAACCTACAATGAGCAGTTCTTC
12	TRBV6-1	TRBJ2-7	NA	NA	CASKVRRYEQYF	TGTGCCAGCAAAGTCAGGAGGTACGAGCAGTACTTC
14	TRBV6-5	TRBJ1-2	NA	NA	CASSYQGTPYGYTF	TGTGCCAGCAGTTACCAGGGGACACCGTATGGCTACACCTTC
15	TRBV7-3	TRBJ2-1	TRBD1	few	CASSLTGQGLDEQFF	TGTGCCAGCAGCTTAACAGGACAGGGTTTGGATGAGCAGTTCTTC
13	TRBV29-1	TRBJ2-3	NA	NA	CSVDPKGTDTQYF	TGCAGCGTTGACCCAAAGGGCACAGATACGCAGTATTTT
15	TRBV7-2	TRBJ2-1	NA	NA	CASSLGVLTYNEQFF	TGTGCCAGCAGCTTAGGGGTCCTTACCTACAATGAGCAGTTCTTC
13	TRBV19	TRBJ2-3	NA	NA	CASSPPGPDTQYF	TGTGCCAGTAGTCCGCCGGGTCCAGATACGCAGTATTTT
14	TRBV6-5	TRBJ2-1	NA	NA	CASSPGLNYNEQFF	TGTGCCAGCAGCCCCGGACTAAACTACAATGAGCAGTTCTTC
12	TRBV13	TRBJ2-1	TRBD1	NA	CASSTTGNEQFF	TGTGCCAGCAGCACGACAGGGAATGAGCAGTTCTTC
13	TRBV30	TRBJ1-4	NA	few	CAWSTGVPEKLFF	TGTGCCTGGAGTACAGGAGTCCCCGAAAAACTGTTTTTT
15	TRBV27	TRBJ1-2	NA	NA	CASSPQMDGVGGYTF	TGTGCCAGCAGCCCTCAAATGGACGGAGTCGGGGGCTACACCTTC
14	TRBV30	TRBJ1-5	TRBD1	few	CAWNTGGINQPQHF	TGTGCCTGGAATACAGGGGGCATCAATCAGCCCCAGCATTTT
15	TRBV28	TRBJ2-4	NA	NA	CASSLSGLAKNIQYF	TGTGCCAGCAGTTTAAGCGGTCTAGCCAAAAACATTCAGTACTTC
18	TRBV4-1	TRBJ2-7	TRBD2	NA	CASSHLLVRGLAAYEQYF	TGCGCCAGCAGCCACCTTCTTGTGAGGGGACTAGCGGCCTACGAGCAGTACTTC
15	TRBV19	TRBJ2-3	TRBD2	NA	CASSTGGAFTDTQYF	TGTGCCAGTAGTACGGGGGGGGCCTTCACAGATACGCAGTATTTT
16	TRBV7-8	TRBJ1-5	NA	NA	CASSATGRGGNQPQHF	TGTGCCAGCAGCGCCACTGGGAGGGGTGGCAATCAGCCCCAGCATTTT
19	TRBV1	TRBJ1-5	NA	NA	CTSSQDGGSGAARDQPQHF	TGCACCAGCAGCCAAGATGGGGGATCTGGGGCGGCGCGCGATCAGCCCCAGCATTTT
16	TRBV5-1	TRBJ2-6	NA	many	CASSRQGVSGANVLTF	TGCGCCAGCAGTCGCCAGGGAGTTTCTGGGGCCAACGTCCTGACTTTC
15	TRBV28	TRBJ2-3	NA	NA	CASSLSQGIGDTQYF	TGTGCCAGCAGTTTATCACAGGGCATTGGAGATACGCAGTATTTT
15	TRBV11-2	TRBJ2-7	TRBD2	NA	CASSLDRDGRTSGQF	TGTGCCAGCAGCTTAGACAGGGACGGAAGGACTAGCGGCCAATTC
12	TRBV28	TRBJ2-1	NA	once	CASTITGREQFF	TGTGCCAGCACCATTACCGGGCGTGAGCAGTTCTTC
16	TRBV2	TRBJ2-3	NA	NA	CASSEARATSTDTQYF	TGTGCCAGCAGTGAAGCGCGGGCGACTAGCACAGATACGCAGTATTTT
15	TRBV9	TRBJ2-3	TRBD1	once	CASSVVGRGPDTQYF	TGTGCCAGCAGCGTAGTAGGCAGGGGGCCAGATACGCAGTATTTT
14	TRBV11-2	TRBJ2-5	NA	NA	CASSLETATGTQYF	TGTGCCAGCAGCTTAGAGACAGCAACTGGGACCCAGTACTTC
12	TRBV27	TRBJ1-1	NA	many	CASKRERGEAFF	TGTGCCAGCAAAAGAGAACGGGGTGAAGCTTTCTTT
13	TRBV7-7	TRBJ2-3	NA	NA	CASSLAERSSQYF	TGTGCCAGCAGCTTAGCGGAGCGGAGTTCGCAGTATTTT
15	TRBV11-2	TRBJ1-2	NA	few	CASSLVYEGLEGYTF	TGTGCCAGCAGCTTAGTATATGAGGGCTTAGAGGGCTACACCTTC
15	TRBV11-2	TRBJ2-7	NA	few	CASSTSPAGPYEQYF	TGTGCCAGCAGCACCTCCCCGGCGGGGCCCTACGAGCAGTACTTC